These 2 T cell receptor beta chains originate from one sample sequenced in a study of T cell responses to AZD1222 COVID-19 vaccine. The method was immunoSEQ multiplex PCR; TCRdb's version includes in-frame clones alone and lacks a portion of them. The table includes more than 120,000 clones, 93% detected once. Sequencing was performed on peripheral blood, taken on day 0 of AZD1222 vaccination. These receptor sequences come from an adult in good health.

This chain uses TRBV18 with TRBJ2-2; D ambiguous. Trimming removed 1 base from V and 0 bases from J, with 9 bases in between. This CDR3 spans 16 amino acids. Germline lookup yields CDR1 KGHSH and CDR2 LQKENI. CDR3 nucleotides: TGTGCCAGCTCACCACAGGGCTCCGCGAACACCGGGGAGCTGTTTTTT. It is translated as CASSPQGSANTGELFF.

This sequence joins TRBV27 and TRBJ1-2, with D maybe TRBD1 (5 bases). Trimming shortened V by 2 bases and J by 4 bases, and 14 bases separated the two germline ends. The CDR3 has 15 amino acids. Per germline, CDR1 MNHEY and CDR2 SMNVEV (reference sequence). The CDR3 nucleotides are TGTGCCAGCAGTTTAAGAAAAGACGGGGCCTATGGCTACACCTTC. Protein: CASSLRKDGAYGYTF.